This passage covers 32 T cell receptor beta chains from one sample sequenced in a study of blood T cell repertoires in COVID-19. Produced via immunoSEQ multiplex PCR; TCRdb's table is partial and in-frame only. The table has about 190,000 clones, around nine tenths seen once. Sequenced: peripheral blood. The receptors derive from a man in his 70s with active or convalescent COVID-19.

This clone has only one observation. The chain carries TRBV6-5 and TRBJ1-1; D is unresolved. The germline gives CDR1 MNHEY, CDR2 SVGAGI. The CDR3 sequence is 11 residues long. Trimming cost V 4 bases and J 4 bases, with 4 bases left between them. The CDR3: CASSSITEAFF. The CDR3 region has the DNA TGTGCCAGCAGTTCCATCACTGAAGCTTTCTTT.

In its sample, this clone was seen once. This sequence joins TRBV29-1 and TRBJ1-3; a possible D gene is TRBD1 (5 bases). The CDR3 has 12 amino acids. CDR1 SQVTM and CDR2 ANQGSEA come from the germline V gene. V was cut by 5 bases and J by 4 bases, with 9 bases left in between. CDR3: CSVSQEGNTIYF. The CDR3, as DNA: TGCAGCGTTTCACAGGAAGGAAACACCATATATTTT.

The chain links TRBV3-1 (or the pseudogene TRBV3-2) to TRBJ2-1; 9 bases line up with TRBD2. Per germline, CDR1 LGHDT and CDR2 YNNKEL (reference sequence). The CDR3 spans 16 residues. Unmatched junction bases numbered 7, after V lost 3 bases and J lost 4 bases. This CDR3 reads CASSQAGTSLYNEQFF. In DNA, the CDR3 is TGTGCCAGCAGCCAGGCCGGGACTAGCCTATACAATGAGCAGTTCTTC.

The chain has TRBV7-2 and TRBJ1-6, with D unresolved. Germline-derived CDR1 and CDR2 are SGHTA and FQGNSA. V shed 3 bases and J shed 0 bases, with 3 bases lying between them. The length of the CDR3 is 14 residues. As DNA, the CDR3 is TGTGCCAGCAGCTTGAGCTCCTATAATTCACCCCTCCACTTT. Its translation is CASSLSSYNSPLHF.

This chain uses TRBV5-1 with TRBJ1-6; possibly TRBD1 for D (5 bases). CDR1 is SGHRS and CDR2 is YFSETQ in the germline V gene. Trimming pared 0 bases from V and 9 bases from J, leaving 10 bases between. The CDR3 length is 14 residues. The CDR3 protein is CASSLVGAGSPLHF. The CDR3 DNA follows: TGCGCCAGCAGCTTGGTAGGGGCCGGTTCACCCCTCCACTTT. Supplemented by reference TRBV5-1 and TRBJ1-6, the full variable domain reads KAGVTQTPRYLIKTRGQQVTLSCSPISGHRSVSWYQQTPGQGLQFLFEYFSETQRNKGNFPGRFSGRQFSNSRSEMNVSTLELGDSALYLCASSLVGAGSPLHFGNGTRLTVT.

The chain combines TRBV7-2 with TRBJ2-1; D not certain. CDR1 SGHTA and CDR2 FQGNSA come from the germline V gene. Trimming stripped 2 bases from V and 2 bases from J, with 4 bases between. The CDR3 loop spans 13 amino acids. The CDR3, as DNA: TGTGCCAGCAGCTTATCAGCCTACAATGAGCAGTTCTTC. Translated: CASSLSAYNEQFF.

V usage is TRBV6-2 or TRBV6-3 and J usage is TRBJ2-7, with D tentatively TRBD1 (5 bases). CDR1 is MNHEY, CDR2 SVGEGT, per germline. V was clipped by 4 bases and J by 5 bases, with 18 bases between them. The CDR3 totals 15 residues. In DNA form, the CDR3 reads TGTGCCAGCAGTTCCTTGATGGCGCAGGGCCACGAGCAGTACTTC. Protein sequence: CASSSLMAQGHEQYF.

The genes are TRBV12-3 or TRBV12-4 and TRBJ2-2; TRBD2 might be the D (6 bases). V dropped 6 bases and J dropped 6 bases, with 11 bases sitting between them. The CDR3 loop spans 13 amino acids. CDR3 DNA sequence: TGTGCCAGCAGCCTCGGACTATCCGGGGAGCTGTTTTTT. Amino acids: CASSLGLSGELFF.

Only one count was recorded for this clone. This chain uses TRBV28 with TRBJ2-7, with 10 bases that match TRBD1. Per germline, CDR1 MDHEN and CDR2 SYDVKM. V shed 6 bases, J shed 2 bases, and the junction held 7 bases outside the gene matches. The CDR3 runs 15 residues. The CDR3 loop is CASSKLDRGAYEQYF. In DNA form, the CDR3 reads TGTGCCAGCAGCAAATTGGACAGGGGGGCCTACGAGCAGTACTTC. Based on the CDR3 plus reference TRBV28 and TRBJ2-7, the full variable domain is DVKVTQSSRYLVKRTGEKVFLECVQDMDHENMFWYRQDPGLGLRLIYFSYDVKMKEKGDIPEGYSVSREKKERFSLILESASTNQTSMYLCASSKLDRGAYEQYFGPGTRLTVT.

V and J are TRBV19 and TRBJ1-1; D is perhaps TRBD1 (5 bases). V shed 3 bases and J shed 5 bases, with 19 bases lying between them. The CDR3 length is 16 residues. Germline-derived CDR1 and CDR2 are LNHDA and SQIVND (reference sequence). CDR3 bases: TGTGCCAGTAGTATTAGGAGGGCTCCCCGGGGGACTGAAGCTTTCTTT. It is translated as CASSIRRAPRGTEAFF.

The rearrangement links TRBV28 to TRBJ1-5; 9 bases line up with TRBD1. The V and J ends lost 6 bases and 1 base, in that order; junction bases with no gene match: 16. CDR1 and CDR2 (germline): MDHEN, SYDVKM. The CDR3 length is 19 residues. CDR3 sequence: CASSPPHRGRLLSNQPQHF. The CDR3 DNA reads TGTGCCAGCAGCCCCCCCCACAGGGGGCGGCTCCTGAGCAATCAGCCCCAGCATTTT.

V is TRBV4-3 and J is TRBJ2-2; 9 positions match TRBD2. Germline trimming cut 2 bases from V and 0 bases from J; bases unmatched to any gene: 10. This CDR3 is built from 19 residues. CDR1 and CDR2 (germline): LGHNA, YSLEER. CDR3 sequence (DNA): TGCGCCAGCAGCCAACGGCTAGCGGGACCATTCGCGAACACCGGGGAGCTGTTTTTT. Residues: CASSQRLAGPFANTGELFF.

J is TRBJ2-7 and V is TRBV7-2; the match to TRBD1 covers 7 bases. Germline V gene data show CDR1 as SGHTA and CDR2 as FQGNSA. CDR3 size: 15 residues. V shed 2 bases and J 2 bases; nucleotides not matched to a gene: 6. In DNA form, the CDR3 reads TGTGCCAGCAGCTTAACGGACAGGTCCCCCTACGAGCAGTACTTC. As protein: CASSLTDRSPYEQYF. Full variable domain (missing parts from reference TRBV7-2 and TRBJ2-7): GAGVSQSPSNKVTEKGKDVELRCDPISGHTALYWYRQSLGQGLEFLIYFQGNSAPDKSGLPSDRFSAERTGGSVSTLTIQRTQQEDSAVYLCASSLTDRSPYEQYFGPGTRLTVT.

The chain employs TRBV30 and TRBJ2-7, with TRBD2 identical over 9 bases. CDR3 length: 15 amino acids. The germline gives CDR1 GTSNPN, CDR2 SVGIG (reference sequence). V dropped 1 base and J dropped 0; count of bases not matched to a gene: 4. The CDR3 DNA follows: TGTGCCTGGAGTGGAGGGCGGGGGGGCTCCTACGAGCAGTACTTC. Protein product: CAWSGGRGGSYEQYF. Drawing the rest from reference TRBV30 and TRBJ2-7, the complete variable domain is SQTIHQWPATLVQPVGSPLSLECTVEGTSNPNLYWYRQAAGRGLQLLFYSVGIGQISSEVPQNLSASRPQDRQFILSSKKLLLSDSGFYLCAWSGGRGGSYEQYFGPGTRLTVT.

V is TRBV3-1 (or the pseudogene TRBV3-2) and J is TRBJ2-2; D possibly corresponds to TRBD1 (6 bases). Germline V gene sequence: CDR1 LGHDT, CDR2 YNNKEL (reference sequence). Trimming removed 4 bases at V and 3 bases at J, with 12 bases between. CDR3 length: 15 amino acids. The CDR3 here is CASSPPRGYTGELFF. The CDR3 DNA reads TGTGCCAGCAGCCCCCCCAGGGGATACACCGGGGAGCTGTTTTTT.

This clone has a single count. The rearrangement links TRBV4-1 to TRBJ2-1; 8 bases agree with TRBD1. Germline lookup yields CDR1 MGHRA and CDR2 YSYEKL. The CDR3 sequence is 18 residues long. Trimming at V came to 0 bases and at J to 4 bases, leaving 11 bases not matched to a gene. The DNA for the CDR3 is TGCGCCAGCAGCCAAGAAAGAATGCCAGGGGGCTCTTACAATGAGCAGTTCTTC. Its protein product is CASSQERMPGGSYNEQFF.

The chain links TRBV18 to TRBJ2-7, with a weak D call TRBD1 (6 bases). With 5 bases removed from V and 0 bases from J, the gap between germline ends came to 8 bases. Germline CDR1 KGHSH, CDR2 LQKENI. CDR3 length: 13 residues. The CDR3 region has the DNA TGTGCCAGCTCAGCAGGGGCCTCCTACGAGCAGTACTTC. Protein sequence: CASSAGASYEQYF.

The CDR3 protein is CSVRDSAQETQYF. The DNA for the CDR3 is TGCAGCGTGAGGGACAGCGCGCAAGAGACCCAGTACTTC. This chain links TRBV29-1 with TRBJ2-5; 7 bases are shared with TRBD1. The CDR3 sequence is 13 residues long. Germline CDR1 reads SQVTM; CDR2 reads ANQGSEA. The J segment lost 2 bases and the V segment lost 6 bases, leaving 6 bases of the junction unmatched.

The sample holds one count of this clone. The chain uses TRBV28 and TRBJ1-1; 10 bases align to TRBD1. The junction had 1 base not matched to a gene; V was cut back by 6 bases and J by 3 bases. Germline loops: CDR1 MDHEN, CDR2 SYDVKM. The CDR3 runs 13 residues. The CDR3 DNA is TGTGCCAGCAGGGGACAGGGGTACACTGAAGCTTTCTTT. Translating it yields CASRGQGYTEAFF.

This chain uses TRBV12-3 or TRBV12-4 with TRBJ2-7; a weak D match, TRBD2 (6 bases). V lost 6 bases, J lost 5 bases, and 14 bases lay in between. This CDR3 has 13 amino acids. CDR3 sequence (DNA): TGTGCCAGCAGCCTATCGATAGCGGACGAGCAGTACTTC. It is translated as CASSLSIADEQYF.

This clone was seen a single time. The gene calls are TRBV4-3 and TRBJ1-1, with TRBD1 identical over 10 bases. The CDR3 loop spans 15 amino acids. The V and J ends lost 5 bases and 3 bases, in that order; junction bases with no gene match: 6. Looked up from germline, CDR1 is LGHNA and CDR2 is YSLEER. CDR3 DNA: TGCGCCAGCAGCTCCCGGGACAGGGGAGACACTGAAGCTTTCTTT. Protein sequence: CASSSRDRGDTEAFF.

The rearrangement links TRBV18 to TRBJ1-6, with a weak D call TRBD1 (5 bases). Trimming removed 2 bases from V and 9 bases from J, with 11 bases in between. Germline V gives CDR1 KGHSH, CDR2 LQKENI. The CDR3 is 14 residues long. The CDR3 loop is CASSPEQGGSPLHF. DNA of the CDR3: TGTGCCAGCTCACCAGAGCAGGGAGGTTCACCCCTCCACTTT.

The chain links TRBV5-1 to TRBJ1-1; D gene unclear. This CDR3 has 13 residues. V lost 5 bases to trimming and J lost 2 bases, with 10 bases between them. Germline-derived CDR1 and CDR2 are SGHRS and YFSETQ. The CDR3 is CASSLLVNTEAFF. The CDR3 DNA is TGCGCCAGCAGTTTGCTAGTAAACACTGAAGCTTTCTTT. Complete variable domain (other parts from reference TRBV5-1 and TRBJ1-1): KAGVTQTPRYLIKTRGQQVTLSCSPISGHRSVSWYQQTPGQGLQFLFEYFSETQRNKGNFPGRFSGRQFSNSRSEMNVSTLELGDSALYLCASSLLVNTEAFFGQGTRLTVV.

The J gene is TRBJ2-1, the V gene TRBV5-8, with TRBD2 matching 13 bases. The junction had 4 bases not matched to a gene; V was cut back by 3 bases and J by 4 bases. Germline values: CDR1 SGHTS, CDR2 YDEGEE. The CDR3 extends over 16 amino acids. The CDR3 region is CASSYRTSGGYNEQFF. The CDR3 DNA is TGTGCCAGCAGCTACCGGACTAGCGGGGGTTACAATGAGCAGTTCTTC.

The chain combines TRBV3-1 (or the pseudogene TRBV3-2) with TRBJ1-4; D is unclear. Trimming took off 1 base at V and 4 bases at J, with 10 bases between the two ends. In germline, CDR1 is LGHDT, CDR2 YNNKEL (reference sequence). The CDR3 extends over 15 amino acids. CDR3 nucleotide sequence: TGTGCCAGCAGCCAAGGTGTCAGCGATAATGAAAAACTGTTTTTT. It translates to CASSQGVSDNEKLFF.

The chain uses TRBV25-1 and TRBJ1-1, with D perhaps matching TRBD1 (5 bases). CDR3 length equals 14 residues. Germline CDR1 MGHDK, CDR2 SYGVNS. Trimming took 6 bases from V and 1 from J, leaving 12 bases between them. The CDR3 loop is CASRRGHWNTEAFF. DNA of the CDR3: TGTGCCAGCAGACGAGGACATTGGAACACTGAAGCTTTCTTT.

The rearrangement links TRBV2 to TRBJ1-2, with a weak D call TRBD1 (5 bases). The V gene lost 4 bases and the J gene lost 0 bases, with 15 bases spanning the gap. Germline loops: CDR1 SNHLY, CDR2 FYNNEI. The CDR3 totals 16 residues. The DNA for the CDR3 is TGTGCCAGCAGTGTTGGGGCAGCACGAGCTAACTATGGCTACACCTTC. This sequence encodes CASSVGAARANYGYTF.

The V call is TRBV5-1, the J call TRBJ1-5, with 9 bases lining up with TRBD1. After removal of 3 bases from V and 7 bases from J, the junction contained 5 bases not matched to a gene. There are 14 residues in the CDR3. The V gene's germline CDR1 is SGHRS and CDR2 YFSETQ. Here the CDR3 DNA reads TGCGCCAGCAGCTCCGGGACAGGGAAACAGCCCCAGCATTTT. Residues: CASSSGTGKQPQHF. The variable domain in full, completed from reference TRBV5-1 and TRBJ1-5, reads KAGVTQTPRYLIKTRGQQVTLSCSPISGHRSVSWYQQTPGQGLQFLFEYFSETQRNKGNFPGRFSGRQFSNSRSEMNVSTLELGDSALYLCASSSGTGKQPQHFGDGTRLSIL.

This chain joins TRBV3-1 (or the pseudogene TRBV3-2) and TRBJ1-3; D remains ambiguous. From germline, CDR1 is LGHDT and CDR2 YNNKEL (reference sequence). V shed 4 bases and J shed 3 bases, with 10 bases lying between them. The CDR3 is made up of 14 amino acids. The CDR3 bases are TGTGCCAGCAGCCGAGGAGCTAATGGAAACACCATATATTTT. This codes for CASSRGANGNTIYF.

The CDR3 loop reads CASSGGLAYNEQFF. The CDR3 coding sequence is TGCGCCAGCAGTGGGGGACTAGCCTACAATGAGCAGTTCTTC. This chain connects TRBV10-1 to TRBJ2-1, with TRBD2 matching over 8 bases. The CDR3 spans 14 residues. CDR1 WNHNN and CDR2 SYGVQD come from the germline V gene (reference sequence). Unmatched junction bases numbered 1, after V lost 4 bases and J lost 2 bases.

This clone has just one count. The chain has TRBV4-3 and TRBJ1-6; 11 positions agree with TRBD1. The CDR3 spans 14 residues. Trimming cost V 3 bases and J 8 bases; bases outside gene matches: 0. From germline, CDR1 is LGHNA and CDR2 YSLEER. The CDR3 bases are TGCGCCAGCAGCCAGGGACAGGGGGATTCACCCCTCCACTTT. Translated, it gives CASSQGQGDSPLHF.

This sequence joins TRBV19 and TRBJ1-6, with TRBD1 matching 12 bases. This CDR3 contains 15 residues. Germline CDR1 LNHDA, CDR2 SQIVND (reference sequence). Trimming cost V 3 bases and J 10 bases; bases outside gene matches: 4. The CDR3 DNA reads TGTGCCAGTAGTATTGGGACAGGGGGCCGGTCACCCCTCCACTTT. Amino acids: CASSIGTGGRSPLHF.